The clone carrying this TCR beta chain was counted a few times. This CDR3 is 18 amino acids long. In germline, CDR1 is SGHTA, CDR2 FQGNSA. V shed 5 bases, J shed 3 bases, and the junction held 16 bases outside the gene matches. Enrollees, about 18 to 90 years old, lived in 24 US areas. Participants were placed into cohorts based on the clinical history they reported. The sample originates from a study of blood T cell repertoires in COVID-19. At the level of the study: All recovered Cohort 3 donors got two negative PCRs, got clearance, or saw symptom resolution. COVID-19 samples from acute and convalescent phases originated in the United States, Italy and Spain.

TCRdb's copy holds only in-frame clones and misses some; the assay was immunoSEQ multiplex PCR. The table records 200,000 to 250,000 clones, roughly nine tenths of them present only once. The sequenced sample was PBMCs or T cells enriched from blood (not recorded which). V usage is TRBV7-2 and J usage is TRBJ2-3, with 8 bases that match TRBD2. The receptor was derived from a woman aged 45-65 years in a cohort exposed to, infected with or recovered from COVID-19 (not recorded which). CDR3 bases: TGTGCCAGCAGCGCCGGGGAGCGGGGGCTGGGGGGAACAGATACGCAGTATTTT. It translates to CASSAGERGLGGTDTQYF.